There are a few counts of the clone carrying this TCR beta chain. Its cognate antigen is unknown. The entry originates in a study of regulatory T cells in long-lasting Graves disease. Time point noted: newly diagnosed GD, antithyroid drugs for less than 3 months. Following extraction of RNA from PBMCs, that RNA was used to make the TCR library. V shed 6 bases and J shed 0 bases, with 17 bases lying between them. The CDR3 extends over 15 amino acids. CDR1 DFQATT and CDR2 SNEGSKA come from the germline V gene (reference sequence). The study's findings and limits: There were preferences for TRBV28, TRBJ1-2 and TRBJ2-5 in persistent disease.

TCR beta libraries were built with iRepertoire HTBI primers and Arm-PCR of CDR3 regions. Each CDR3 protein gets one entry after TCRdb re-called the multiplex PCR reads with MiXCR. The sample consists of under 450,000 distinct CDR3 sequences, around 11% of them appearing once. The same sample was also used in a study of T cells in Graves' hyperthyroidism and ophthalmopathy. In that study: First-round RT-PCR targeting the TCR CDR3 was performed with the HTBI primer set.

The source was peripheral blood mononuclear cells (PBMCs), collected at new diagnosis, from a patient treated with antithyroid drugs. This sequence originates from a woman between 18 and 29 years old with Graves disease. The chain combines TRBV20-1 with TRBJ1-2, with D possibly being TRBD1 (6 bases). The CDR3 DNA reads TGCAGTGCATCGACAGGAACGACTTCTAACTATGGCTACACCTTC. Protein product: CSASTGTTSNYGYTF.